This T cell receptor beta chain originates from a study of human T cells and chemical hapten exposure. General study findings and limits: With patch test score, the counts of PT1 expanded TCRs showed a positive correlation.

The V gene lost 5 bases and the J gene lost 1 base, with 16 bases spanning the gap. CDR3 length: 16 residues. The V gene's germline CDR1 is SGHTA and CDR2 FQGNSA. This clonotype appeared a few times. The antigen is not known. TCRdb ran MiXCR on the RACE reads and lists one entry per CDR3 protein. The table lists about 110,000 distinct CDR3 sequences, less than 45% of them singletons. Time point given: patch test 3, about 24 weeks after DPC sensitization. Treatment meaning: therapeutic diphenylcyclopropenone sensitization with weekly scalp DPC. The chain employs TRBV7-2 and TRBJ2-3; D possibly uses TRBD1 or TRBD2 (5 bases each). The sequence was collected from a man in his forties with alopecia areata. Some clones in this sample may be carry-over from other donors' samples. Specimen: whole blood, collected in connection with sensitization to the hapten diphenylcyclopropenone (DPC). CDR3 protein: CASSPGAAAGTDTQYF. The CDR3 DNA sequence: TGTGCCAGCAGCCCCGGGGCAGCGGCTGGCACAGATACGCAGTATTTT.